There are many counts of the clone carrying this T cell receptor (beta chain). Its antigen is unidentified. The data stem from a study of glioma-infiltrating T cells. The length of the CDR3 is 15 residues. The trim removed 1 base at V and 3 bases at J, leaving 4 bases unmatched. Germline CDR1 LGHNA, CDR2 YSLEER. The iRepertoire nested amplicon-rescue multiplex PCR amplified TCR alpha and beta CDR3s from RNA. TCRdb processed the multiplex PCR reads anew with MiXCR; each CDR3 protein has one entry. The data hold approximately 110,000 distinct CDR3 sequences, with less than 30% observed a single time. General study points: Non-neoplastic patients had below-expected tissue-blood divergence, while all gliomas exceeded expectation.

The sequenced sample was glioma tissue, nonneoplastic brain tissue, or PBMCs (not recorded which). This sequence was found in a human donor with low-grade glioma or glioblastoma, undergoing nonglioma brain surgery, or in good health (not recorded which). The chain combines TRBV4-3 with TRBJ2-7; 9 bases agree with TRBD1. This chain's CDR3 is CASSQGTGEGYEQYF. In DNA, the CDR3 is TGCGCCAGCAGCCAAGGGACAGGGGAAGGCTACGAGCAGTACTTC.